The next 25 T cell receptor beta chains were all read from a single sample in a study of PD-1 and CTLA-4 blockade in melanoma. Generated by immunoSEQ multiplex PCR, the TCRdb table keeps only in-frame clones and is missing some. Of 15,000 to 20,000 clones in the sample, over 65% were seen once. The sequenced sample was CD8+ T cells from peripheral blood, obtained before anti-PD-1 treatment. These receptors were obtained from a human donor with melanoma.

The chain carries TRBV4-1 and TRBJ2-7, with TRBD2 matching over 11 bases. The CDR3 runs 19 residues. In germline, CDR1 is MGHRA, CDR2 YSYEKL. V gave up 2 bases and J gave up 4 bases; unmatched junction bases: 16. CDR3 nucleotides: TGCGCCAGCAGCCAATTCGGAGTAGCGGGGGGGTCGTCCACGTACGAGCAGTACTTC. Its protein is CASSQFGVAGGSSTYEQYF.

This clone has just a few counts. The chain combines TRBV7-9 with TRBJ2-5, with a weak D call TRBD1 (5 bases). There are 15 residues in the CDR3. Deletions cut 0 bases from V and 2 bases from J, with 10 bases between. Germline V lookup: CDR1 SEHNR, CDR2 FQNEAQ (reference sequence). Written as DNA, the CDR3 is TGTGCCAGCAGCTTAGCGGGGCCTCTTCAAGAGACCCAGTACTTC. Its translation: CASSLAGPLQETQYF.

In its sample, this clone was seen once. The rearrangement joins TRBV27 to TRBJ1-4; no firm D call. The CDR3 is made up of 14 amino acids. Germline-derived CDR1 and CDR2 are MNHEY and SMNVEV (reference sequence). Trimming shortened V by 2 bases and J by 8 bases, and 12 bases separated the two germline ends. For the CDR3, the DNA is TGTGCCAGCAGTTTAGGGGATACCACAGAAAAACTGTTTTTT. This encodes CASSLGDTTEKLFF.

The sample holds one count of this clone. This chain uses TRBV5-6 with TRBJ2-1; 10 bases align to TRBD2. The junction had 3 bases not matched to a gene; V was cut back by 6 bases and J by 3 bases. Germline CDR1 reads SGHDT; CDR2 reads YYEEEE. CDR3 length: 14 amino acids. As DNA, the CDR3 is TGTGCCAGCACAAGCGGGAGGGGCTACAATGAGCAGTTCTTC. Residues: CASTSGRGYNEQFF.

The V gene is TRBV7-9, the J gene TRBJ2-2; D gene ambiguous. Germline values: CDR1 SEHNR, CDR2 FQNEAQ (reference sequence). There are 13 residues in the CDR3. Trimming pared 2 bases from V and 6 bases from J, leaving 7 bases between. For the CDR3, the DNA is TGTGCCAGCAGCTTAATCACCTCCGGGGAGCTGTTTTTT. Its protein is CASSLITSGELFF.

The chain couples TRBV18 to TRBJ2-7; TRBD1 agrees at 8 bases. Losses at the gene ends were 1 base for V and 5 bases for J; bases not matched to a gene: 4. The CDR3 has 14 amino acids. Germline V gene sequence: CDR1 KGHSH, CDR2 LQKENI. The CDR3: CASSPLGQADEQYF. CDR3 sequence (DNA): TGTGCCAGCTCACCACTGGGACAGGCTGACGAGCAGTACTTC.

V and J are TRBV12-3 or TRBV12-4 and TRBJ1-2, with D possibly TRBD1 on 6 matching bases. Trimming pared 2 bases from V and 13 bases from J, leaving 17 bases between. The CDR3 totals 13 residues. The CDR3 loop is CASSLNREVRGTF. The CDR3 coding sequence is TGTGCCAGCAGTTTAAACAGGGAAGTGAGAGGCACCTTC.

V usage is TRBV6-5 and J usage is TRBJ1-6; 7 bases are shared with TRBD1. CDR3 length: 15 residues. Germline CDR1 and CDR2: MNHEY and SVGAGI. V lost 7 bases to trimming and J lost 2 bases; unmatched junction nucleotides: 5. The CDR3 loop is CASTPDRTYNSPLHF. CDR3 nucleotides: TGTGCCAGCACACCGGACAGGACCTATAATTCACCCCTCCACTTT.

The chain carries TRBV11-2 and TRBJ2-2, with no clear D. CDR1 and CDR2 (germline): SGHAT, FQNNGV. The V end was cut by 5 bases, the J end by 4 bases, with 8 bases between. This CDR3 region has 13 residues. The CDR3 DNA reads as TGTGCCAGCAGCATCGACCCCACCGGGGAGCTGTTTTTT. Protein product: CASSIDPTGELFF.

This clone was seen only a few times. The chain employs TRBV7-9 and TRBJ1-2; D possibly corresponds to TRBD1 (6 bases). V lost 5 bases to trimming and J lost 6 bases, with 10 bases between them. The CDR3 extends over 12 amino acids. Germline values: CDR1 SEHNR, CDR2 FQNEAQ (reference sequence). The CDR3 loop is CASSARQDGYTF. The CDR3 DNA reads TGTGCCAGCAGCGCGAGACAGGATGGCTACACCTTC.

The CDR3 loop reads CASSWGTALMNTEAFF. The DNA for the CDR3 is TGTGCCAGCAGTTGGGGGACAGCCTTGATGAACACTGAAGCTTTCTTT. The chain has TRBV6-5 and TRBJ1-1; 7 bases are a match to TRBD1. CDR3 size: 16 residues. The V segment lost 4 bases and the J segment 0 bases; nucleotides outside the gene matches: 8. In germline, CDR1 is MNHEY, CDR2 SVGAGI.

The sample holds one count of this clone. The rearrangement uses TRBV7-9 and TRBJ1-1; 8 nucleotides line up with TRBD1. Germline CDR1 and CDR2: SEHNR and FQNEAQ (reference sequence). The J segment lost 3 bases and the V segment lost 6 bases, leaving 6 bases of the junction unmatched. The CDR3 has 14 amino acids. The CDR3 DNA is TGTGCCAGCAGGGCAGGGGGCTGGTACACTGAAGCTTTCTTT. It yields the protein CASRAGGWYTEAFF. The full variable domain, rest sourced from reference TRBV7-9 and TRBJ1-1, is DTGVSQNPRHKITKRGQNVTFRCDPISEHNRLYWYRQTLGQGPEFLTYFQNEAQLEKSRLLSDRFSAERPKGSFSTLEIQRTEQGDSAMYLCASRAGGWYTEAFFGQGTRLTVV.

The V gene is TRBV27, the J gene TRBJ2-1; no clear D gene. Germline V gene data show CDR1 as MNHEY and CDR2 as SMNVEV (reference sequence). The CDR3 extends over 14 amino acids. Deletions cut 1 base from V and 7 bases from J, with 11 bases between. The CDR3 sequence is CASSLYPAANEQFF. The DNA of the CDR3 is TGTGCCAGCAGTTTATATCCGGCGGCGAATGAGCAGTTCTTC.

Remarks on this clone: Germline is not matched at one junction end, which may reflect a read error. This chain uses TRBV4-2 with TRBJ2-3, with 12 nucleotides matching TRBD2. The CDR3 runs 20 residues. CDR1 and CDR2 from the germline V gene are LGHNA and YNFKEQ. The CDR3 reads CASRDGGGLAGAPSTDTQYF. The CDR3 bases are TGTGCGAGCAGGGATGGCGGGGGACTAGCGGGCGCTCCTAGCACAGATACGCAGTATTTT.

The chain carries TRBV19 and TRBJ2-1, with 9 bases matching TRBD2. Per the germline V gene, CDR1 is LNHDA and CDR2 is SQIVND (reference sequence). CDR3 length: 16 residues. V lost 6 bases and J lost 2; bases outside the gene matches: 8. The CDR3 DNA reads as TGTGCCAGTAGCACCAAGCGGGAGGCCCCCTACAATGAGCAGTTCTTC. Translated, it gives CASSTKREAPYNEQFF.

The chain recombines TRBV6-1 with TRBJ1-2, with D unresolved. The CDR3 consists of 13 residues. V was shortened by 3 bases and J by 2 bases, with 7 bases between the two germline ends. Germline lookup yields CDR1 MNHNS and CDR2 SASEGT. In DNA form, the CDR3 reads TGTGCCAGCAGTGACGGACTCAACTATGGCTACACCTTC. Its protein product is CASSDGLNYGYTF.

The chain employs TRBV11-2 and TRBJ1-2; D remains ambiguous. The length of the CDR3 is 17 residues. V was cut by 1 base and J by 1 base, with 16 bases left in between. The germline CDR1 and CDR2 sequences are SGHAT and FQNNGV. CDR3 nucleotide sequence: TGTGCCAGCAGCTTAGGAGGCTCGGGTGCAGTTAACTATGGCTACACCTTC. Its protein is CASSLGGSGAVNYGYTF. Full variable domain (outside the CDR3, taken from reference TRBV11-2 and TRBJ1-2): EAGVAQSPRYKIIEKRQSVAFWCNPISGHATLYWYQQILGQGPKLLIQFQNNGVVDDSQLPKDRFSAERLKGVDSTLKIQPAKLEDSAVYLCASSLGGSGAVNYGYTFGSGTRLTVV.

In this sample, this clone turned up once. The rearrangement joins TRBV21-1 to TRBJ2-1; the D call of TRBD2 is as the table states it, not checked on the DNA. TRBV21-1 is a recognized pseudogene. This CDR3 contains 13 residues. CDR3 nucleotides: TGTGGCAAAAGCGGGGCTGAACCCAATGAGCAGTTCTTC. Translating it yields CGKSGAEPNEQFF.

The chain carries TRBV6-5 and TRBJ1-3; perhaps TRBD1 as D (6 bases). This CDR3 has 16 amino acids. V gave up 0 bases and J gave up 3 bases, with 12 bases separating them. CDR1 is MNHEY, CDR2 SVGAGI, per germline. The CDR3 DNA follows: TGTGCCAGCAGTTACTCATCAGGGGTGGTTGGAAACACCATATATTTT. As protein: CASSYSSGVVGNTIYF.

This clone was observed a handful of times. J is TRBJ1-2 and V is TRBV12-3 or TRBV12-4; D gene uncertain. The CDR3 is 13 amino acids. Between the trimmed V and J ends, which lost 5 bases and 2 bases, there was a span of 9 bases. CDR3 sequence: CASSPSQNYGYTF. The CDR3, as DNA: TGTGCCAGCAGTCCCTCACAGAACTATGGCTACACCTTC.

V gene TRBV29-1 combines with J gene TRBJ2-4, with a possible D match to TRBD2 (5 bases). The germline V gene has CDR1 SQVTM and CDR2 ANQGSEA. V lost 7 bases, J lost 3 bases, and 13 bases lay in between. The CDR3 consists of 13 residues. The CDR3 protein is CSARAVGKNIQYF. CDR3 in DNA: TGCAGCGCGAGGGCTGTGGGCAAAAACATTCAGTACTTC.

This sequence joins TRBV30 and TRBJ2-7, with 8 bases that match TRBD1. This CDR3 spans 14 amino acids. The V gene end was trimmed by 1 base and the J gene end by 5 bases; junction bases not matched to a gene: 7. In germline, CDR1 is GTSNPN, CDR2 SVGIG (reference sequence). In nucleotides, the CDR3 is TGTGCCTGGAGTGGGGGCAGGGGGCTGGACGAGCAGTACTTC. Translated: CAWSGGRGLDEQYF. The full variable domain, completed using reference TRBV30 and TRBJ2-7, is SQTIHQWPATLVQPVGSPLSLECTVEGTSNPNLYWYRQAAGRGLQLLFYSVGIGQISSEVPQNLSASRPQDRQFILSSKKLLLSDSGFYLCAWSGGRGLDEQYFGPGTRLTVT.

This clone has a single count. CDR3 nucleotide sequence: TGTGCCAGCAGCTGGGCGACAGCTGGCTATGGCTACACCTTC. Amino acids: CASSWATAGYGYTF. The chain is built from TRBV11-2 and TRBJ1-2, with a possible D match to TRBD1 (5 bases). Germline CDR1 and CDR2: SGHAT and FQNNGV. Trimming pared 4 bases from V and 4 bases from J, leaving 13 bases between. The CDR3 has 14 amino acids.

There are a few counts of this clone. V usage is TRBV24-1 and J usage is TRBJ1-2; maybe TRBD1 (6 bases). Germline V gene sequence: CDR1 KGHDR, CDR2 SFDVKD. The V and J ends lost 5 bases and 6 bases respectively, with 21 bases between them. This CDR3 contains 16 residues. In nucleotides, the CDR3 is TGTGCCACCAGTGCGGCGGTGGCAGGGGATAAGGATGGCTACACCTTC. Translation gives CATSAAVAGDKDGYTF.

This clone was seen a handful of times. The rearrangement uses TRBV9 and TRBJ2-3; 10 positions match TRBD2. The germline V gene has CDR1 SGDLS and CDR2 YYNGEE. The CDR3 runs 17 residues. After removal of 4 bases from V and 2 bases from J, the junction contained 10 bases not matched to a gene. The CDR3 DNA sequence: TGTGCCAGCAGCACCCATACTAGCGGGACGTACACAGATACGCAGTATTTT. It translates to CASSTHTSGTYTDTQYF.